The 17 T cell receptor beta chains given below trace back to one sample, sequenced in a study of T cell clonality in common variable immunodeficiency. General observations from the study: Fewer deletions and N-nucleotide insertions were reportedly seen in common variable immunodeficiency TCR beta sequences.

Assay used: immunoSEQ multiplex PCR; TCRdb lists only in-frame clones, some missing. The sample gives about 28,000 clones, none seen only once, and the top ten clones hold approximately 3%. What these receptors recognize is not known. Material for sequencing was peripheral blood mononuclear cells. The source is a human donor with common variable immunodeficiency.

With regard to this clone: The CDR3 extends 3 residues past the end of the read, so its final part is completed from the germline J gene. The J gene is TRBJ2-7, the V gene TRBV5-1, with D possibly being TRBD1 (5 bases). Germline V gives CDR1 SGHRS, CDR2 YFSETQ. Trimming stripped 2 bases from V and 1 base from J, with 16 bases between. This CDR3 is 16 amino acids long. The sequenced part of the CDR3 DNA is TGCGCCAGCAGCTTCACCGCAGGGCTCGGGTCCTACGAG. Its translation: CASSFTAGLGSYE. The complete CDR3 sequence is CASSFTAGLGSYEQYF.

This clone was counted ten times or more. The read is 3 residues too short to cover the CDR3 end, so that end is filled in from the germline J gene. The chain carries TRBV18 and TRBJ2-6; 7 positions match TRBD1. The CDR3 runs 18 residues. Germline CDR1 KGHSH, CDR2 LQKENI. With V trimmed by 3 bases and J by 1 base, 9 bases remained unmatched. CDR3 sequence: CASSPRGIKRSGANVLTF. Partial CDR3 DNA: TGTGCCAGCTCACCCAGGGGGATTAAAAGATCTGGGGCCAACGTC.

In its sample, this clone was seen many times. The CDR3 extends 3 residues past the end of the read, so its final part is completed from the germline J gene. This sequence joins TRBV7-3 and TRBJ2-1; D may be TRBD1 (6 bases). This CDR3 has 14 residues. Germline V CDR1 and CDR2: SGHTA, FQGTGA. V was pared by 5 bases and J by 6 bases, with 14 bases between. The sequenced part of the CDR3 DNA is TGTGCCAGCAGCGTAGGGGGTGTAAGCAATGAG. It is translated as CASSVGGVSNE. The CDR3 as a whole reads CASSVGGVSNEQFF.

Ten or more counts support this clone. The CDR3 end is not reached by the read, which stops 3 residues before it; the germline J gene fills it in. This chain links TRBV24-1 with TRBJ2-1, with 13 bases aligning to TRBD2. This CDR3 region has 16 residues. Germline CDR1 reads KGHDR; CDR2 reads SFDVKD. V shed 5 bases, J shed 6 bases, and the junction held 6 bases outside the gene matches. CDR3 sequence reads: CATSVRLAGGPNEQFF. The part of the CDR3 DNA that was read is TGTGCCACCAGTGTCCGACTAGCGGGGGGCCCCAATGAG.

In regard to this clone: Sequencing ends 3 residues short of the CDR3 end; the germline J gene provides the rest. V is TRBV20-1 and J is TRBJ2-1, with D possibly matching TRBD2 (6 bases). Trimming stripped 3 bases from V and 2 bases from J, with 17 bases between. This CDR3 has 16 residues. Germline V gives CDR1 DFQATT, CDR2 SNEGSKA (reference sequence). CDR3 in amino acids: CSASQRLAQTYNEQFF. The DNA read from the CDR3 is TGCAGTGCTAGCCAAAGGCTAGCGCAGACCTACAATGAG.

Notes on this clone: From the germline J gene comes the end of the CDR3, since the read stops 3 residues before it. V usage is TRBV7-8 and J usage is TRBJ1-1; D is possibly TRBD1 (6 bases). The CDR3 is 15 amino acids. V lost 2 bases to trimming and J lost 3 bases, with 13 bases between them. The V gene's germline CDR1 is SGHVS and CDR2 FQNEAQ. The CDR3 loop reads CASSLQGTRDTEAFF. The DNA read from the CDR3 is TGTGCCAGCAGCTTACAGGGGACTAGGGACACTGAA.

The table lists this clone with a few counts. The read falls 3 residues short of the CDR3 end, and the missing part is taken from the germline J gene. The chain employs TRBV5-1 and TRBJ2-7, with D unresolved. Germline V gene sequence: CDR1 SGHRS, CDR2 YFSETQ. The CDR3 is made up of 11 amino acids. V lost 4 bases and J 6 bases, leaving 8 bases between the germline ends. This chain's CDR3 is CASSIGREQYF. The DNA read from the CDR3 is TGCGCCAGCAGCATTGGGCGCGAG.

The sample holds a few counts of this clone. The missing CDR3 end, 3 residues past where the read stops, is filled in from the germline J gene. The chain recombines TRBV5-1 with TRBJ1-6; D not certain. This CDR3 comprises 14 residues. Per the germline V gene, CDR1 is SGHRS and CDR2 is YFSETQ. V dropped 0 bases and J dropped 9 bases, with 10 bases sitting between them. CDR3 DNA, as far as it was read: TGCGCCAGCAGCTTGGAAGGGCCACGTTCACCC. Translation: CASSLEGPRSP. The whole CDR3 sequence is CASSLEGPRSPLHF.

This clone is categorized as medium-sized. The read ends 3 residues shy of where the CDR3 ends; the end is completed using the germline J gene. The V and J genes are TRBV19 and TRBJ1-5; a possible D gene is TRBD1 (6 bases). CDR1 is LNHDA and CDR2 is SQIVND in the germline V gene (reference sequence). The CDR3 sequence is 18 residues long. Trimming cost V 2 bases and J 2 bases, with 19 bases left between them. Partial CDR3 DNA: TGTGCCAGTAGTATAAGAACGGGGGGCAGGTTCGGCAATCAGCCC. Protein product: CASSIRTGGRFGNQP. The whole CDR3 region reads CASSIRTGGRFGNQPQHF.

As concerns this clone: The read ends 3 residues before the CDR3 terminus; that terminus is restored from the germline J gene. The chain uses TRBV5-1 and TRBJ2-7, with 9 nucleotides matching TRBD1. The germline CDR1 and CDR2 sequences are SGHRS and YFSETQ. This CDR3 has 15 amino acids. With 2 bases clipped from V and 2 bases from J, the junction kept 5 bases outside the gene matches. The CDR3 loop reads CASSFTGGAPYEQYF. The part of the CDR3 DNA that was read is TGCGCCAGCAGCTTTACAGGGGGCGCCCCCTACGAG.

About this clone itself: The sequenced fragment ends 3 residues before the CDR3 boundary, so the rest is inferred from the germline J gene. The chain has TRBV7-6 and TRBJ2-1; TRBD2 aligns across 7 bases. V dropped 5 bases and J dropped 3; count of bases not matched to a gene: 7. The germline V gene encodes CDR1 SGHVS and CDR2 FNYEAQ. The CDR3 is 15 residues long. Partial CDR3 DNA: TGTGCCAGCAGCGTCCGGGGGGTCAGCTACAATGAG. This sequence encodes CASSVRGVSYNE. From start to end, the CDR3 is CASSVRGVSYNEQFF. The variable domain in full, with the rest retrieved from reference TRBV7-6 and TRBJ2-1, is GAGVSQSPRYKVTKRGQDVALRCDPISGHVSLYWYRQALGQGPEFLTYFNYEAQQDKSGLPNDRFSAERPEGSISTLTIQRTEQRDSAMYRCASSVRGVSYNEQFFGPGTRLTVL.

In its sample, this clone was seen a few times. The CDR3 end lies 3 residues beyond the end of the read and is filled in from the germline J gene. J is TRBJ2-7 and V is TRBV5-4; D is possibly TRBD1 or TRBD2 (6 bases each). The V gene's germline CDR1 is SGHNT and CDR2 YYREEE (reference sequence). The CDR3 covers 16 residues. The V gene lost 0 bases and the J gene lost 2 bases, with 15 bases spanning the gap. The chain's CDR3 is CASSLDAGRDTYEQYF. The sequenced CDR3 bases are TGTGCCAGCAGCTTGGATGCGGGACGGGACACCTACGAG. Using reference TRBV5-4 and TRBJ2-7 for the parts outside the CDR3, the full variable domain is ETGVTQSPTHLIKTRGQQVTLRCSSQSGHNTVSWYQQALGQGPQFIFQYYREEENGRGNFPPRFSGLQFPNYSSELNVNALELDDSALYLCASSLDAGRDTYEQYFGPGTRLTVT.

This clone was recorded at least ten times. The DNA ends 3 residues before the CDR3 does, and the rest of the CDR3 is filled in from the germline J gene. The J gene is TRBJ2-6, the V gene TRBV19; tentatively, D is TRBD2 (6 bases). CDR1 LNHDA and CDR2 SQIVND come from the germline V gene (reference sequence). CDR3 length equals 16 residues. The V end lost 7 bases, the J end lost 1 base, and 14 bases lay between the germline ends. The part of the CDR3 DNA that was read is TGTGCCAGTACTACGGGGGTTATTTCTGGGGCCAACGTC. Its protein product is CASTTGVISGANV. The entire CDR3 protein reads CASTTGVISGANVLTF.

Regarding this clone: The CDR3 is cut off 3 residues early in the read; its end comes from the germline J gene. The chain employs TRBV5-1 and TRBJ1-5; D possibly corresponds to TRBD1 (5 bases). Germline CDR1 is SGHRS and CDR2 is YFSETQ. The CDR3 covers 16 residues. V lost 1 base and J lost 0, with 11 bases in between. This CDR3 is CASSLTDSYSNQPQHF. The CDR3 bases that were read are TGCGCCAGCAGCTTGACCGACAGCTATAGCAATCAGCCC.

This clone was observed many times. The DNA ends 3 residues before the CDR3 does, and the rest of the CDR3 is filled in from the germline J gene. This chain connects TRBV29-1 to TRBJ1-1, with 8 bases matching TRBD1. This CDR3 comprises 14 residues. Germline assignment: CDR1 SQVTM and CDR2 ANQGSEA. The sequenced part of the CDR3 DNA is TGCAGCGTTGAACCCCGACAGGGGTGGATCGGA. Protein product: CSVEPRQGWIG. The CDR3 in its entirety is CSVEPRQGWIGAFF.

This clone appeared many times. The read terminates 3 residues ahead of where the CDR3 ends, so the germline J gene completes it. The V gene is TRBV7-2, the J gene TRBJ1-2; tentative D call: TRBD1 (6 bases). This CDR3 spans 14 amino acids. V lost 1 base to trimming and J lost 4 bases, with 10 bases between them. Germline V lookup: CDR1 SGHTA, CDR2 FQGNSA. The part of the CDR3 DNA that was read is TGTGCCAGCAGCTTAGACAGGGAGGTCTATGGC. This sequence encodes CASSLDREVYG. The complete CDR3 protein is CASSLDREVYGYTF.

To note about this clone: With the read ending 3 residues before the CDR3 end, the germline J gene is used to fill in that end. The chain uses TRBV7-6 and TRBJ2-3, with 7 positions matching TRBD2. Germline assignment: CDR1 SGHVS and CDR2 FNYEAQ. V lost 5 bases to trimming and J lost 4 bases; unmatched junction nucleotides: 12. This CDR3 is built from 16 residues. The part of the CDR3 DNA that was read is TGTGCCAGCAGCCTCTCGACTAGTGGGAGGGCAGATACG. Residues: CASSLSTSGRADT. The entire CDR3 is CASSLSTSGRADTQYF.